This T cell receptor (beta chain) was identified in a study of cytomegalovirus exposure and HLA in healthy donors. Findings and caveats of the study: Previously analyzed data showed that most TCR beta V segments were productive at a frequency of about 87% or about 30%.

Turning to this clone: Its target is not known.

Germline CDR1 is SGHNT and CDR2 is YYREEE (reference sequence). V shed 0 bases and J shed 4 bases, with 7 bases lying between them. This CDR3 contains 13 residues. PCR was performed using 60 Vbeta and 13 Jbeta primers. Libraries were prepared by immunoSEQ multiplex PCR; TCRdb keeps only in-frame clonotypes and omits some of them. The table lists some 160,000 clones, 65% to 80% of them singletons. The sequencing input was PBMCs. The chain has TRBV5-4 and TRBJ1-1; possible D gene TRBD1, 5 bases. The sequence was collected from a woman in her twenties or thirties in good health and CMV-seronegative. CDR3 sequence reads: CASSLAGLTEAFF. CDR3 coding DNA: TGTGCCAGCAGCTTGGCAGGGCTCACTGAAGCTTTCTTT.